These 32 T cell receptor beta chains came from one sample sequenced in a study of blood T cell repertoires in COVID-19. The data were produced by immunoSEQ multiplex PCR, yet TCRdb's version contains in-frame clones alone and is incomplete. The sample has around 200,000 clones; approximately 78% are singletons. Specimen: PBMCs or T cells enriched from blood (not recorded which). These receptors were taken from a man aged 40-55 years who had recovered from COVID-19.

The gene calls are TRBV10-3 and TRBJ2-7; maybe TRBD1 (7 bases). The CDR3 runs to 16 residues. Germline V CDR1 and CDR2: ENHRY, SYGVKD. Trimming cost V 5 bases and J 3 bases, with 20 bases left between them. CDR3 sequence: CAISREEDRSLYEQYF. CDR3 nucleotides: TGTGCCATCAGTAGGGAGGAGGACAGGTCTCTCTACGAGCAGTACTTC.

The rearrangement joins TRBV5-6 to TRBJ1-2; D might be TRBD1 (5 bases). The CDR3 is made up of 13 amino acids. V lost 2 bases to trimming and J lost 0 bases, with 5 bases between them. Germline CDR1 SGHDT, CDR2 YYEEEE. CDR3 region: CASSFRANYGYTF. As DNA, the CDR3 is TGTGCCAGCAGCTTCAGGGCTAACTATGGCTACACCTTC.

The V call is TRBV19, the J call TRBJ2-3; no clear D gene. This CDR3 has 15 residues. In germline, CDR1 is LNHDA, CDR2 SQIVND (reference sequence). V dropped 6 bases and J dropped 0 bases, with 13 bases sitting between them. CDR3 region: CASSSPHSSTDTQYF. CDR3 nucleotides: TGTGCCAGTAGCTCACCACATTCTAGCACAGATACGCAGTATTTT.

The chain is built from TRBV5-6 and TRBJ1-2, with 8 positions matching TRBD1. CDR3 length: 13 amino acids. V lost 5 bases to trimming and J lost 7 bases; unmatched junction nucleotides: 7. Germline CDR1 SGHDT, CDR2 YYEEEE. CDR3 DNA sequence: TGTGCCAGCAGGCCTCAGGGGGCACTTGGCTACACCTTC. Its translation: CASRPQGALGYTF.

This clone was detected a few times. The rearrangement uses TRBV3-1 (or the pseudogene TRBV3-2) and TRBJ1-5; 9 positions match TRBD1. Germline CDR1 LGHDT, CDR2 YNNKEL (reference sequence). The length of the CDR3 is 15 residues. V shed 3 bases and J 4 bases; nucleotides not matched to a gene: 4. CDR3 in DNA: TGTGCCAGCAGCCACCAGGGACAGGGAAATCAGCCCCAGCATTTT. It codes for CASSHQGQGNQPQHF.

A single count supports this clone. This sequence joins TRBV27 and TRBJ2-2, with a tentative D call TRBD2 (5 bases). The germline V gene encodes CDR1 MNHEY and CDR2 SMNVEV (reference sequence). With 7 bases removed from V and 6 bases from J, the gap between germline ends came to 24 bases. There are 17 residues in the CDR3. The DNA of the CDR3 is TGTGCCAGCACTCCGGACCCCCGGAATGGGAGAGCCGGGGAGCTGTTTTTT. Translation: CASTPDPRNGRAGELFF.

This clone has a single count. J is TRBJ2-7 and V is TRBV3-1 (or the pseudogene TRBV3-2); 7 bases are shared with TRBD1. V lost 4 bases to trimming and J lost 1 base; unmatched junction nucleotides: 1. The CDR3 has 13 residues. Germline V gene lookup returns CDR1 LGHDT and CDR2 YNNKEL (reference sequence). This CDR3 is CASSRGQSYEQYF. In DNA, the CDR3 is TGTGCCAGCAGCCGGGGACAGTCCTACGAGCAGTACTTC.

In DNA, the CDR3 is TGTGCCAGCAGCCCTCGGACTAGCTTCACCGGGGAGCTGTTTTTT. This translates into CASSPRTSFTGELFF. The rearrangement joins TRBV11-2 to TRBJ2-2, with TRBD2 identical over 8 bases. CDR3 size: 15 residues. Looked up from germline, CDR1 is SGHAT and CDR2 is FQNNGV. V lost 5 bases to trimming and J lost 4 bases; unmatched junction nucleotides: 6.

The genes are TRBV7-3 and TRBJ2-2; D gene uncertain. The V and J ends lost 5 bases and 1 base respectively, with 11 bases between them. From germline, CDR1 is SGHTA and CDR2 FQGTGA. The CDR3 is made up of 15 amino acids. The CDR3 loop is CASSPSGENTGELFF. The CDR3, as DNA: TGTGCCAGCAGCCCCTCGGGTGAGAACACCGGGGAGCTGTTTTTT. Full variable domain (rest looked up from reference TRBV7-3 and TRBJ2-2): GAGVSQTPSNKVTEKGKYVELRCDPISGHTALYWYRQSLGQGPEFLIYFQGTGAADDSGLPNDRFFAVRPEGSVSTLKIQRTERGDSAVYLCASSPSGENTGELFFGEGSRLTVL.

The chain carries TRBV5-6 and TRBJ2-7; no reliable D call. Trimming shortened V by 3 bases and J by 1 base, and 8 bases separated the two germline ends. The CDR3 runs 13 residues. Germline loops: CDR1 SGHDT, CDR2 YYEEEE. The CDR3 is CASSSRHSYEQYF. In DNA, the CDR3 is TGTGCCAGCAGCTCCCGACATTCCTACGAGCAGTACTTC.

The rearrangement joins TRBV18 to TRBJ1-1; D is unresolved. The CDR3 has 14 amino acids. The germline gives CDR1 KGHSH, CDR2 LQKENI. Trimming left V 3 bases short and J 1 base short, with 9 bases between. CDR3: CASSPTTTNTEAFF. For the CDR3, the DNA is TGTGCCAGCTCACCGACTACAACGAACACTGAAGCTTTCTTT.

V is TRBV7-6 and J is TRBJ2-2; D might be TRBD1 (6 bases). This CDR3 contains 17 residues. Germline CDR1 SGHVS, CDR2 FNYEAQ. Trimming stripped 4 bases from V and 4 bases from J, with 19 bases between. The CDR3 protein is CASSSSSGVLRTGELFF. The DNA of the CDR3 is TGTGCCAGCAGCTCCTCATCAGGGGTTCTACGCACCGGGGAGCTGTTTTTT.

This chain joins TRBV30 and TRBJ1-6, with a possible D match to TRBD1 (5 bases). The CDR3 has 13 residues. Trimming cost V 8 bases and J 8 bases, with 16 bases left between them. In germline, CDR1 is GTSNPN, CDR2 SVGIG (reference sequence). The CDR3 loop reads CAHTRQTDSPLHF. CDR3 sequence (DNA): TGTGCCCACACCCGACAGACGGATTCACCCCTCCACTTT.

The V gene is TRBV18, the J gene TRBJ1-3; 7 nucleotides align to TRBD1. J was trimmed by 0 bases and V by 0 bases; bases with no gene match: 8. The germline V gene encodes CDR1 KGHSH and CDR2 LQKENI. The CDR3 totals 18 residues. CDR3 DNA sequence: TGTGCCAGCTCACCACCTAAAGGGACAGCGATCTCTGGAAACACCATATATTTT. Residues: CASSPPKGTAISGNTIYF.

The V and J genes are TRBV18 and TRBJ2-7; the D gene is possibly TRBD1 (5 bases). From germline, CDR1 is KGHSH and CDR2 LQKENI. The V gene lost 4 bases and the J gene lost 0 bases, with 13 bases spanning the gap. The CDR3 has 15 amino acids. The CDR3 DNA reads TGTGCCAGCTCACGGTCTAGGACATTCTCCTACGAGCAGTACTTC. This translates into CASSRSRTFSYEQYF.

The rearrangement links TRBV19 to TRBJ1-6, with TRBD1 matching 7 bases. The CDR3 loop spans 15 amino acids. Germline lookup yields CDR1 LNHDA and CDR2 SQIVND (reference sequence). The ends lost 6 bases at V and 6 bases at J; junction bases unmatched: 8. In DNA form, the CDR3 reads TGTGCCAGTAGCCCCCGTCGGGACAGTAATTCACCCCTCCACTTT. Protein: CASSPRRDSNSPLHF. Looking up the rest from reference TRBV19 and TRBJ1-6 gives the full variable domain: DGGITQSPKYLFRKEGQNVTLSCEQNLNHDAMYWYRQDPGQGLRLIYYSQIVNDFQKGDIAEGYSVSREKKESFPLTVTSAQKNPTAFYLCASSPRRDSNSPLHFGNGTRLTVT.

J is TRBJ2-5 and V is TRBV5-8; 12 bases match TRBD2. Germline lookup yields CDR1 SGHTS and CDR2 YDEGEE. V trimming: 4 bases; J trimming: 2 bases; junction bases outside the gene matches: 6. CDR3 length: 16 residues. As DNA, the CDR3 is TGTGCCAGCAGCCCTGGACTAGCGGGATATCAAGAGACCCAGTACTTC. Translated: CASSPGLAGYQETQYF.

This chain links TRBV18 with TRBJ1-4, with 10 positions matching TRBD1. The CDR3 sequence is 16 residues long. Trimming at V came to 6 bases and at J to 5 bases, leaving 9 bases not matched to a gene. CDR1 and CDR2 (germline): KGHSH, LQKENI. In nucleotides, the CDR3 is TGTGCCAGCTCTCAGGCTATGGACAGGGGGAATGAAAAACTGTTTTTT. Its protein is CASSQAMDRGNEKLFF.

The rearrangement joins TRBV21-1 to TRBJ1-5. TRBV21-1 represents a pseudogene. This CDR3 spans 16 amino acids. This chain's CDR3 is CASSREGPLSNQPQHF. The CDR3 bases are TGTGCCAGCAGCCGGGAGGGGCCCTTGAGCAATCAGCCCCAGCATTTT.

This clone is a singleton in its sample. CDR3 sequence reads: CASSQQGFYGYTF. In DNA, the CDR3 is TGTGCCAGCAGCCAACAGGGGTTCTATGGCTACACCTTC. The chain is built from TRBV3-1 (or the pseudogene TRBV3-2) and TRBJ1-2; tentative D call: TRBD1 (6 bases). This CDR3 is built from 13 residues. The ends were cut back, 2 bases at V and 4 bases at J, with 8 bases in the middle. The germline gives CDR1 LGHDT, CDR2 YNNKEL (reference sequence).

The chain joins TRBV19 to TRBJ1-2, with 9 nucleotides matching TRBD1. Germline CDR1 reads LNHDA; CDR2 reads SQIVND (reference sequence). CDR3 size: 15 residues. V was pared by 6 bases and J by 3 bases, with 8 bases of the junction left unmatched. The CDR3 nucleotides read TGTGCCAGTAGAGGGGGACAGGGCTTCTACTATGGCTACACCTTC. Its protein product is CASRGGQGFYYGYTF.

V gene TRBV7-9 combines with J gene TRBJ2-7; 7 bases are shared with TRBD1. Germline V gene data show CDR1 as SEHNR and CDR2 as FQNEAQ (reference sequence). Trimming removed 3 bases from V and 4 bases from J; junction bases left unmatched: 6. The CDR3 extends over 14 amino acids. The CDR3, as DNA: TGTGCCAGCAGCTTCCAGGGGGTCGGATACGAGCAGTACTTC. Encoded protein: CASSFQGVGYEQYF.

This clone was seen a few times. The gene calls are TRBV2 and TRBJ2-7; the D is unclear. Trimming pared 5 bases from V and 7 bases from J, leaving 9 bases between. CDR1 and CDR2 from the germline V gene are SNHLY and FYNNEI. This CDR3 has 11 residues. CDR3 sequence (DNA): TGTGCCAGCAGTATCCAGACTGAGCAGTACTTC. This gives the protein CASSIQTEQYF. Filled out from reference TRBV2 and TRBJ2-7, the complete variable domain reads EPEVTQTPSHQVTQMGQEVILRCVPISNHLYFYWYRQILGQKVEFLVSFYNNEISEKSEIFDDQFSVERPDGSNFTLKIRSTKLEDSAMYFCASSIQTEQYFGPGTRLTVT.

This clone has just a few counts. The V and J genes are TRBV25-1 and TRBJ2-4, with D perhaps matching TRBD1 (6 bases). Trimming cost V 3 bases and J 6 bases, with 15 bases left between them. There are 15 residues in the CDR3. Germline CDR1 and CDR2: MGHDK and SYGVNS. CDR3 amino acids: CASSEMNRVPNIQYF. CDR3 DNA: TGTGCCAGCAGTGAGATGAACAGGGTACCAAACATTCAGTACTTC.

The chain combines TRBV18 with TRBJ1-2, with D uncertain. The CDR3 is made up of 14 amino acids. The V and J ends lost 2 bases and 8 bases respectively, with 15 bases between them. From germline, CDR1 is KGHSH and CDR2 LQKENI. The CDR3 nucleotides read TGTGCCAGCTCACCATCGAGGGAAATTCGAGGCTACACCTTC. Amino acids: CASSPSREIRGYTF.

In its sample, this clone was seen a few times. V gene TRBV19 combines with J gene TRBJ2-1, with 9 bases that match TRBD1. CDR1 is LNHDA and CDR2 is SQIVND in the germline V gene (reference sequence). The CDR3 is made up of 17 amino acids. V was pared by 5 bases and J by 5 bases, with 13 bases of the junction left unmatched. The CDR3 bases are TGTGCCAGTAGTTTTAACACAGGGGGCGTTGTCCACAATGAGCAGTTCTTC. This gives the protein CASSFNTGGVVHNEQFF.

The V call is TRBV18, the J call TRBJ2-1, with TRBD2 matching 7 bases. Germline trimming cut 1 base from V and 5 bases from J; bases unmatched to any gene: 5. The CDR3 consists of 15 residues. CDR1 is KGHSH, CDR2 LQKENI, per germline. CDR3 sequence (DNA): TGTGCCAGCTCACCACTAGTCGGGGGGAACAATGAGCAGTTCTTC. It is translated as CASSPLVGGNNEQFF.

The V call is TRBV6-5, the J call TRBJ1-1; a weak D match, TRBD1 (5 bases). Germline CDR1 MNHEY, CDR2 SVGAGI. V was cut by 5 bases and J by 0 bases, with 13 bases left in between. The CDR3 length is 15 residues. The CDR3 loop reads CASSPGGGLNTEAFF. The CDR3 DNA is TGTGCCAGCAGTCCCGGGGGGGGATTGAACACTGAAGCTTTCTTT.

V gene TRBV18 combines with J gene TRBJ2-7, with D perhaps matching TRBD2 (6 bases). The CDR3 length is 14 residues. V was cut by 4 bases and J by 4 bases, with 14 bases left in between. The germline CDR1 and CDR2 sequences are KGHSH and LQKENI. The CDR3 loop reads CASSRAREEYEQYF. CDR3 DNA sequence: TGTGCCAGCTCACGGGCCAGGGAGGAGTACGAGCAGTACTTC.

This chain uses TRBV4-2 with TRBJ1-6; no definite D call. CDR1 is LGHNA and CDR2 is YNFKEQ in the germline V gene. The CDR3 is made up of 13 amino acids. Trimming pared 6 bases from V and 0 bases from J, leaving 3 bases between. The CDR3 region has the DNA TGTGCCAGCAGTAGCTCCTATAATTCACCCCTCCACTTT. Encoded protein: CASSSSYNSPLHF.

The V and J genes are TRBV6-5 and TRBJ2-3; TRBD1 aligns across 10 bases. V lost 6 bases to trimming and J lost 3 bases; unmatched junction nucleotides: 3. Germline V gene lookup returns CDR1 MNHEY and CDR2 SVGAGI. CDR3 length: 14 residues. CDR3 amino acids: CASRPGQGTDTQYF. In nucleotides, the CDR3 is TGTGCCAGCAGACCGGGACAGGGGACAGATACGCAGTATTTT.

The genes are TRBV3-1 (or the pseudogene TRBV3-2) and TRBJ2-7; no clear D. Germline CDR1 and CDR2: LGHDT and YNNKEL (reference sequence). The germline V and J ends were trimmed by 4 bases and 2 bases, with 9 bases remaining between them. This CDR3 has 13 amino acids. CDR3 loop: CASSRTRTYEQYF. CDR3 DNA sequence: TGTGCCAGCAGCCGAACTCGAACCTACGAGCAGTACTTC.